The source of this TCR beta chain is a study of T-cell memory formation after mild COVID-19. This clonotype was recorded many times. V lost 5 bases and J 7 bases, leaving 23 bases between the germline ends. The CDR3 spans 17 residues. The germline V gene encodes CDR1 MGHDK and CDR2 SYGVNS. MiXCR, applied by TCRdb to the 5' RACE reads, yields one record per CDR3 protein. In the table there are 25,000 to 35,000 distinct CDR3 sequences, 7.4% of which are singletons. The chain has TRBV25-1 and TRBJ2-2, with D maybe TRBD1 (6 bases). Sequencing input: PBMCs or a T cell subset sorted from them (not recorded which). The clonotype originates from an adult woman who had mild COVID-19 (a few samples of this study predate the infection). Cell type and time point are not known. The CDR3 sequence is CASSNLTGKREDGELFF. DNA of the CDR3: TGTGCCAGCAGTAATTTAACAGGGAAAAGGGAAGACGGGGAGCTGTTTTTT.